This is a list of T cell receptor beta chains from one sample in a study of T-cell reconstitution after alpha-beta-depleted transplantation in children. TCRdb fed the PCR reads into MiXCR, producing one record per CDR3 protein. Here the sample spans about 17,000 distinct CDR3 sequences, around 12% being singletons. Sequencing was performed on PBMCs, mostly from graft donor cells, taken 180 days after TCRalphabeta/CD19-depleted stem cell transplant. The source of these receptors is a boy under two years old who had a stem cell transplant for Wiskott-Aldrich syndrome, so the T cells may come from the graft donor. Both conserved end residues are trimmed from each CDR3. Fields, in order: V gene, CDR3 length, J gene, CDR3 protein.

TRBV20-1	12	TRBJ2-7	SARDNRGSYEQY
TRBV3-1	13	TRBJ2-3	ASSQGSDATDTQY
TRBV20-1	9	TRBJ2-7	SAGQPYEQY
TRBV20-1	11	TRBJ2-5	SASLAGEETQY
TRBV12-3/TRBV12-4	11	TRBJ2-3	ASERRGADTQY
TRBV21-1	6	TRBJ1-2	AGRGYT
TRBV6-1	12	TRBJ2-7	ASSVAGQHYEQY
TRBV6-5	12	TRBJ1-3	ASSYSLSGNTIY
TRBV4-1	13	TRBJ1-4	ASSQDGGVHEKLF
TRBV19	13	TRBJ2-5	ASSYSAGVIETQY